Below are 20 T cell receptor beta chains sequenced from a single sample in a study of cytomegalovirus exposure and HLA in healthy donors. Amplification used 60 Vbeta primers and 13 Jbeta primers. Assay used: immunoSEQ multiplex PCR; TCRdb lists only in-frame clones, some missing. This table holds over 100,000 clones, about four fifths found once. What was sequenced was PBMCs. These receptors were collected from a man in his thirties or forties in good health and CMV-seronegative.

The J gene is TRBJ1-6, the V gene TRBV7-2; weak D call: TRBD1 (6 bases). This CDR3 spans 16 amino acids. Germline values: CDR1 SGHTA, CDR2 FQGNSA. Trimming shortened V by 5 bases and J by 2 bases, and 13 bases separated the two germline ends. This CDR3 reads CASSLGGATYNSPLHF. The CDR3 DNA follows: TGTGCCAGCAGCCTTGGGGGGGCAACCTATAATTCACCCCTCCACTTT.

V and J are TRBV4-3 and TRBJ2-7; 9 bases fit TRBD1. The V gene's germline CDR1 is LGHNA and CDR2 YSLEER. V shed 9 bases and J 2 bases; nucleotides not matched to a gene: 8. The CDR3 runs 14 residues. The CDR3 sequence is CASSQGAPPYEQYF. CDR3 DNA sequence: TGCGCCAGTTCACAGGGGGCACCCCCCTACGAGCAGTACTTC.

The chain combines TRBV6-1 with TRBJ2-7; the match to TRBD1 covers 9 bases. CDR1 and CDR2 from the germline V gene are MNHNS and SASEGT. Germline trimming cut 6 bases from V and 5 bases from J; bases unmatched to any gene: 5. This CDR3 comprises 13 residues. The CDR3 bases are TGTGCCAGCAGGGGGGACAGGGACCACGAGCAGTACTTC. This encodes CASRGDRDHEQYF.

CDR3 sequence (DNA): TGTGCCAGCTCACCAAGGGACACAAGCCAGCCCCAGCATTTT. This sequence encodes CASSPRDTSQPQHF. The chain carries TRBV18 and TRBJ1-5; weak D call: TRBD1 (6 bases). V dropped 2 bases and J dropped 7 bases, with 12 bases sitting between them. The CDR3 runs to 14 residues. CDR1 is KGHSH, CDR2 LQKENI, per germline.

The chain has TRBV29-1 and TRBJ2-3, with TRBD1 matching over 7 bases. J gave up 2 bases and V 6 bases, and 5 bases lay outside the gene matches. CDR1 and CDR2 (germline): SQVTM, ANQGSEA. The length of the CDR3 is 13 residues. CDR3 in DNA: TGCAGCGTCTTGACAGGGAACACAGATACGCAGTATTTT. It translates to CSVLTGNTDTQYF.

The CDR3 DNA reads as TGTGCCAGCAGCCTCTATGAGAACACCGGGGAGCTGTTTTTT. Translation: CASSLYENTGELFF. The chain is built from TRBV7-6 and TRBJ2-2; no definite D call. V lost 5 bases to trimming and J lost 1 base, with 8 bases between them. There are 14 residues in the CDR3. Per the germline V gene, CDR1 is SGHVS and CDR2 is FNYEAQ.

This sequence joins TRBV11-2 and TRBJ1-1, with a tentative D call TRBD1 (6 bases). V was clipped by 4 bases and J by 3 bases, with 12 bases between them. The CDR3 extends over 14 amino acids. Germline V gene sequence: CDR1 SGHAT, CDR2 FQNNGV. The DNA for the CDR3 is TGTGCCAGCAGCTACAGGGCGGGCGACACTGAAGCTTTCTTT. Translated, it gives CASSYRAGDTEAFF. Drawing the rest from reference TRBV11-2 and TRBJ1-1, the complete variable domain is EAGVAQSPRYKIIEKRQSVAFWCNPISGHATLYWYQQILGQGPKLLIQFQNNGVVDDSQLPKDRFSAERLKGVDSTLKIQPAKLEDSAVYLCASSYRAGDTEAFFGQGTRLTVV.

This clone came up a few times. The chain carries TRBV5-1 and TRBJ1-1; D not certain. Per germline, CDR1 SGHRS and CDR2 YFSETQ. The V and J ends lost 4 bases and 5 bases respectively, with 12 bases between them. The CDR3 contains 13 residues. The CDR3 region is CASSIGQRTEAFF. As DNA, the CDR3 is TGCGCCAGCAGCATAGGTCAGCGGACTGAAGCTTTCTTT.

The genes are TRBV27 and TRBJ2-2; D gene uncertain. In germline, CDR1 is MNHEY, CDR2 SMNVEV (reference sequence). The V end lost 6 bases, the J end lost 7 bases, and 12 bases lay between the germline ends. This CDR3 has 13 amino acids. As DNA, the CDR3 is TGTGCCAGCAGACTGATGCCTGACGGGGAGCTGTTTTTT. As protein: CASRLMPDGELFF.

The V call is TRBV5-1, the J call TRBJ2-2; TRBD1 might be the D (5 bases). The V gene lost 0 bases and the J gene lost 3 bases, with 6 bases spanning the gap. The V gene's germline CDR1 is SGHRS and CDR2 YFSETQ. The CDR3 covers 14 residues. The CDR3 protein is CASSLVTDTGELFF. CDR3 sequence (DNA): TGCGCCAGCAGCTTGGTGACAGACACCGGGGAGCTGTTTTTT. Together with reference TRBV5-1 and TRBJ2-2, the CDR3 gives the full variable domain: KAGVTQTPRYLIKTRGQQVTLSCSPISGHRSVSWYQQTPGQGLQFLFEYFSETQRNKGNFPGRFSGRQFSNSRSEMNVSTLELGDSALYLCASSLVTDTGELFFGEGSRLTVL.

The chain carries TRBV7-2 and TRBJ2-1, with 10 bases identical to TRBD2. This CDR3 has 19 amino acids. With V trimmed by 2 bases and J by 6 bases, 16 bases remained unmatched. The germline CDR1 and CDR2 sequences are SGHTA and FQGNSA. CDR3 residues: CASSLSVGSGRLSGNEQFF. The CDR3, as DNA: TGTGCCAGCAGCTTAAGTGTTGGTAGCGGGAGGCTATCGGGCAATGAGCAGTTCTTC. The variable domain in full, completed from reference TRBV7-2 and TRBJ2-1, reads GAGVSQSPSNKVTEKGKDVELRCDPISGHTALYWYRQSLGQGLEFLIYFQGNSAPDKSGLPSDRFSAERTGGSVSTLTIQRTQQEDSAVYLCASSLSVGSGRLSGNEQFFGPGTRLTVL.

This chain connects TRBV2 to TRBJ1-5, with D perhaps TRBD1 (6 bases). The V gene's germline CDR1 is SNHLY and CDR2 FYNNEI. Trimming stripped 8 bases from V and 7 bases from J, with 21 bases between. The CDR3 sequence is 15 residues long. The CDR3 is CASQDRTGLRQPQHF. The CDR3 DNA reads as TGTGCCAGCCAAGACAGGACCGGGTTGCGGCAGCCCCAGCATTTT.

This chain links TRBV5-1 with TRBJ2-1; 9 bases map to TRBD2. This CDR3 contains 16 residues. The ends lost 4 bases at V and 3 bases at J; junction bases unmatched: 8. Germline CDR1 reads SGHRS; CDR2 reads YFSETQ. CDR3 residues: CASSQTSGTDYNEQFF. Written as DNA, the CDR3 is TGCGCCAGCAGCCAGACTAGCGGAACTGACTACAATGAGCAGTTCTTC. Full variable domain (missing parts from reference TRBV5-1 and TRBJ2-1): KAGVTQTPRYLIKTRGQQVTLSCSPISGHRSVSWYQQTPGQGLQFLFEYFSETQRNKGNFPGRFSGRQFSNSRSEMNVSTLELGDSALYLCASSQTSGTDYNEQFFGPGTRLTVL.

The chain joins TRBV7-2 to TRBJ1-4; maybe TRBD1 (5 bases). In germline, CDR1 is SGHTA, CDR2 FQGNSA. The CDR3 covers 16 residues. V lost 6 bases, J lost 0 bases, and 14 bases lay in between. CDR3 nucleotide sequence: TGTGCCAGCAGTCGCCTCAGGGATGCAACTAATGAAAAACTGTTTTTT. Protein sequence: CASSRLRDATNEKLFF.

The chain joins TRBV7-3 to TRBJ2-2; D ambiguous. The CDR3 extends over 13 amino acids. V dropped 5 bases and J dropped 5 bases, with 9 bases sitting between them. In germline, CDR1 is SGHTA, CDR2 FQGTGA. The chain's CDR3 is CASSPYMTGELFF. In nucleotides, the CDR3 is TGTGCCAGCAGCCCATACATGACCGGGGAGCTGTTTTTT.

The chain has TRBV28 and TRBJ2-2; no definite D call. From germline, CDR1 is MDHEN and CDR2 SYDVKM. This CDR3 has 15 amino acids. The germline V and J ends were trimmed by 7 bases and 5 bases, with 17 bases remaining between them. The CDR3 sequence: CASTGRSTYTGELFF. CDR3 bases: TGTGCCAGCACTGGTCGGTCCACGTATACCGGGGAGCTGTTTTTT.

This clone was picked up a small number of times. The chain uses TRBV2 and TRBJ1-1; D is ambiguous. Germline loops: CDR1 SNHLY, CDR2 FYNNEI. Trimming removed 6 bases from V and 7 bases from J, with 12 bases in between. The CDR3 has 12 residues. CDR3: CASRADLSEAFF. CDR3 nucleotide sequence: TGTGCCAGCAGGGCAGATTTAAGTGAAGCTTTCTTT.

The chain recombines TRBV7-8 with TRBJ2-5; D possibly corresponds to TRBD2 (6 bases). CDR3 length: 15 amino acids. V was shortened by 6 bases and J by 5 bases, with 19 bases between the two germline ends. In germline, CDR1 is SGHVS, CDR2 FQNEAQ. This CDR3 reads CASSGASAGFETQYF. The CDR3 nucleotides are TGTGCCAGCAGTGGGGCTAGCGCCGGCTTCGAGACCCAGTACTTC.

V is TRBV2 and J is TRBJ2-3, with 14 bases fitting TRBD2. V dropped 5 bases and J dropped 4; count of bases not matched to a gene: 5. The CDR3 runs 16 residues. Germline V gene lookup returns CDR1 SNHLY and CDR2 FYNNEI. This chain's CDR3 is CASSQGTSGGADTQYF. DNA for the CDR3: TGTGCCAGCAGTCAAGGGACTAGCGGGGGAGCAGATACGCAGTATTTT.

This clone has a single count. The V and J genes are TRBV2 and TRBJ1-1, with D perhaps matching TRBD1 (6 bases). This CDR3 has 14 residues. Germline V gives CDR1 SNHLY, CDR2 FYNNEI. The V end lost 6 bases, the J end lost 1 base, and 12 bases lay between the germline ends. The chain's CDR3 is CASSAQGQNTEAFF. The DNA for the CDR3 is TGTGCCAGCAGCGCACAGGGACAGAACACTGAAGCTTTCTTT.